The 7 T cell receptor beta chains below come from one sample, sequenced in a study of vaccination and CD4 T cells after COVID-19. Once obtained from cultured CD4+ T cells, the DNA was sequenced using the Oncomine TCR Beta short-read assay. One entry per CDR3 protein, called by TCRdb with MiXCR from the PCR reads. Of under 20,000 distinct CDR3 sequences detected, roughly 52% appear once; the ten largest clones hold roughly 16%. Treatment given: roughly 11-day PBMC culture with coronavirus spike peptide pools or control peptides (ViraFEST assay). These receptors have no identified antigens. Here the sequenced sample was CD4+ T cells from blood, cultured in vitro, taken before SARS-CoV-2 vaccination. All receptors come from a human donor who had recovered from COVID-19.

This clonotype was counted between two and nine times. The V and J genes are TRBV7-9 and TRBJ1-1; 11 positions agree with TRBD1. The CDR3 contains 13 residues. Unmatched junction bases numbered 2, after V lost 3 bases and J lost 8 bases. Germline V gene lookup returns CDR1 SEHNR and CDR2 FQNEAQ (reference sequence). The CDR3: CASSFGTGGEAFF. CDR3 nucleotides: TGTGCCAGCAGCTTTGGGACAGGGGGAGAAGCTTTCTTT.

For the CDR3, the DNA is TGTGCCAGCAGGCGAGGCGGGGAGGGGGCCTACGAGCAGTACTTC. It codes for CASRRGGEGAYEQYF. The V gene is TRBV28, the J gene TRBJ2-7; D is possibly TRBD2 (7 bases). The V gene lost 6 bases and the J gene lost 2 bases, with 17 bases spanning the gap. Germline assignment: CDR1 MDHEN and CDR2 SYDVKM. CDR3 length: 15 amino acids. Supplemented by reference TRBV28 and TRBJ2-7, the full variable domain reads DVKVTQSSRYLVKRTGEKVFLECVQDMDHENMFWYRQDPGLGLRLIYFSYDVKMKEKGDIPEGYSVSREKKERFSLILESASTNQTSMYLCASRRGGEGAYEQYFGPGTRLTVT.

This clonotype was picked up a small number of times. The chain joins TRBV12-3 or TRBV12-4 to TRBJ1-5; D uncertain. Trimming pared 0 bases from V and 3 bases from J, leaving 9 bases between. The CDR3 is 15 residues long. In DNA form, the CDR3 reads TGTGCCAGCAGTTTAGCAGCCAGACTCAATCAGCCCCAGCATTTT. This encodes CASSLAARLNQPQHF.

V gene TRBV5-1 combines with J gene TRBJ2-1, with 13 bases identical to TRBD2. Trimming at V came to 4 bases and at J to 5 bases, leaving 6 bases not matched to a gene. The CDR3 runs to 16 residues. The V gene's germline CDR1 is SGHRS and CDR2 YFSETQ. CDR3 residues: CASSRGLAGSNNEQFF. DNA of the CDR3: TGCGCCAGCAGCAGGGGACTAGCGGGAAGTAACAATGAGCAGTTCTTC.

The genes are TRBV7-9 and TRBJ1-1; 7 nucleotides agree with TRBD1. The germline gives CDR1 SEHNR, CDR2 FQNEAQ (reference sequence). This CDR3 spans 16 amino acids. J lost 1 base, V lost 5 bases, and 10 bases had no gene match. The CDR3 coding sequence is TGTGCCAGCAGCGGAGACCGAGGGACAGCGAACACTGAAGCTTTCTTT. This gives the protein CASSGDRGTANTEAFF.

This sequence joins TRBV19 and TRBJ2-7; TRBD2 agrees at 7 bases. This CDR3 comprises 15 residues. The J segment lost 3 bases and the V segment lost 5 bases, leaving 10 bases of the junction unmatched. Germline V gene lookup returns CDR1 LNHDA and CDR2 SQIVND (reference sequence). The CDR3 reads CASSVLVRGNYEQYF. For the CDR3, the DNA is TGTGCCAGTAGTGTACTAGTGCGGGGGAACTACGAGCAGTACTTC.

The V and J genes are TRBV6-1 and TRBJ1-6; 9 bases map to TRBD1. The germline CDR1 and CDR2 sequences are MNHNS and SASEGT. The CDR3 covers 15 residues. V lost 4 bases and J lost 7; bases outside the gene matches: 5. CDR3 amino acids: CASSGRDRGNSPLHF. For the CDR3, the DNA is TGTGCCAGCAGTGGACGAGACAGGGGGAATTCACCCCTCCACTTT.